This TCR beta chain was found in a study of blood T cell repertoires in COVID-19. Study summary: Acute and convalescent COVID-19 specimens originated in the United States, Italy and Spain. PBMCs, B-cell-depleted T cells, or T cells were the source of the cDNA or gDNA that made up the material.

This clone was detected a few times. Profiled with immunoSEQ multiplex PCR; TCRdb holds only in-frame clones, not every one. The table includes some 220,000 clones, more than 80% detected once. A Seattle source enrolled patients during active infection and followed them longitudinally. Per germline, CDR1 SGHTA and CDR2 FQGNSA. J lost 0 bases, V lost 6 bases, and 11 bases had no gene match. The CDR3 totals 17 residues. V is TRBV7-2 and J is TRBJ2-3; TRBD2 agrees at 8 bases. Sequencing was performed on peripheral blood. This TCR came from a woman in her twenties or thirties with COVID-19, enrolled during active disease. DNA for the CDR3: TGTGCCAGCAGAGACCCACGGGGGGGGATTAGCACAGATACGCAGTATTTT. Translation: CASRDPRGGISTDTQYF.